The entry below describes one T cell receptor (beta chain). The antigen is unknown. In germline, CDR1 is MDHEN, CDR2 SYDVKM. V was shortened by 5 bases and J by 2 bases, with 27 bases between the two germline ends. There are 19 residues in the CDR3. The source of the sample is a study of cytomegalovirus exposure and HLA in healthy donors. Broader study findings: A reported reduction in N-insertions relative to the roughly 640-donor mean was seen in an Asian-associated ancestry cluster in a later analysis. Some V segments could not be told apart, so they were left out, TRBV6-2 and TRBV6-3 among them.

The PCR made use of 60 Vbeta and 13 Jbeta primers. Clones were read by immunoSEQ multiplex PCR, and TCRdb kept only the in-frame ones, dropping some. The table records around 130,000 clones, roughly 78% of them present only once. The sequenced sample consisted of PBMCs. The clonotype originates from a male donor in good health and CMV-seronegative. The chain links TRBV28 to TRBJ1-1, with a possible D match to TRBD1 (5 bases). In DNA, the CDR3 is TGTGCCAGCAGTGTCGGCTACCTAGGAGGGGCCAAATTTAACACTGAAGCTTTCTTT. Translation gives CASSVGYLGGAKFNTEAFF.